The 12 T cell receptor beta chains presented below share a single source sample, sequenced in a study of T-cell memory formation after mild COVID-19. Each CDR3 protein gets one entry after TCRdb re-called the 5' RACE reads with MiXCR. Among nearly 200,000 distinct CDR3 sequences listed, roughly 18% were seen once. The sample was PBMCs or a T cell subset sorted from them (not recorded which). The source is an adult woman who had mild COVID-19 (a few samples of this study predate the infection). Cell type and time point are not known.

The table lists this clonotype with a few counts. V usage is TRBV29-1 and J usage is TRBJ2-1, with D tentatively TRBD2 (6 bases). CDR1 and CDR2 (germline): SQVTM, ANQGSEA. Trimming removed 8 bases from V and 4 bases from J, with 18 bases in between. The CDR3 runs to 14 residues. CDR3 bases: TGCAGCTTTAGGGGTAGCGGCTATTACAATGAGCAGTTCTTC. It yields the protein CSFRGSGYYNEQFF.

This clonotype has only one observation. This chain joins TRBV18 and TRBJ1-2; D is perhaps TRBD1 (6 bases). The CDR3 spans 16 residues. V shed 8 bases and J shed 6 bases, with 25 bases lying between them. Germline V lookup: CDR1 KGHSH, CDR2 LQKENI. Here the CDR3 reads CASHSASGASGHGYTF. CDR3 DNA: TGTGCCAGCCACTCCGCGTCAGGGGCTTCAGGCCATGGCTACACCTTC.

Only a few counts were recorded for this clonotype. The CDR3 spells CATSRDQAALAGGEKFF. CDR3 sequence (DNA): TGTGCCACCAGCAGAGATCAGGCGGCGCTAGCGGGGGGCGAAAAGTTCTTC. The J gene is TRBJ2-1, the V gene TRBV15; TRBD2 agrees at 11 bases. Germline CDR1 reads LNHNV; CDR2 reads YYDKDF (reference sequence). With V trimmed by 0 bases and J by 14 bases, 15 bases remained unmatched. The CDR3 is 17 residues long.

This clonotype was detected ten times or more. This sequence joins TRBV7-2 and TRBJ2-3, with D tentatively TRBD2 (5 bases). The CDR3 is made up of 13 amino acids. The germline V gene has CDR1 SGHTA and CDR2 FQGNSA. The V and J ends lost 3 bases and 1 base respectively, with 5 bases between them. The CDR3 DNA reads as TGTGCCAGCAGCTTCGGGGGCACAGATACGCAGTATTTT. Residues: CASSFGGTDTQYF.

This clonotype is a singleton in its sample. The chain combines TRBV20-1 with TRBJ1-6; 8 positions agree with TRBD1. The ends lost 6 bases at V and 7 bases at J; junction bases unmatched: 2. The germline V gene encodes CDR1 DFQATT and CDR2 SNEGSKA (reference sequence). The CDR3 extends over 12 amino acids. In nucleotides, the CDR3 is TGCAGTGCCGGACAGGGAAATTCACCCCTCCACTTT. It codes for CSAGQGNSPLHF.

This clonotype was detected only a few times. The chain couples TRBV7-6 to TRBJ2-2; 7 bases agree with TRBD2. This CDR3 spans 16 amino acids. The ends lost 1 base at V and 3 bases at J; junction bases unmatched: 5. The germline CDR1 and CDR2 sequences are SGHVS and FNYEAQ. CDR3 DNA: TGTGCCAGCAGCTTAGAGGCGGGGGACTACACCGGGGAGCTGTTTTTT. Translated: CASSLEAGDYTGELFF.

This chain uses TRBV6-5 with TRBJ2-7; 9 positions match TRBD1. CDR3 length: 14 amino acids. The junction had 5 bases not matched to a gene; V was cut back by 4 bases and J by 4 bases. Germline V CDR1 and CDR2: MNHEY, SVGAGI. The CDR3 protein is CASSLTGGKYEQYF. CDR3 nucleotide sequence: TGTGCCAGCAGTTTGACAGGGGGTAAATACGAGCAGTACTTC.

The chain carries TRBV7-9 and TRBJ2-5, with D perhaps TRBD1 (6 bases). The CDR3 has 14 residues. V shed 0 bases and J shed 4 bases, with 9 bases lying between them. CDR1 SEHNR and CDR2 FQNEAQ come from the germline V gene (reference sequence). The CDR3 protein is CASSLAGTPETQYF. The DNA of the CDR3 is TGTGCCAGCAGCTTAGCAGGGACACCAGAGACCCAGTACTTC.

This clonotype was recorded at least ten times. The V and J genes are TRBV5-1 and TRBJ2-5; the D gene is possibly TRBD1 (6 bases). Germline CDR1 is SGHRS and CDR2 is YFSETQ. Trimming cost V 0 bases and J 4 bases, with 7 bases left between them. The CDR3 runs 13 residues. The CDR3 sequence: CASSLDRAETQYF. CDR3 coding DNA: TGCGCCAGCAGCTTGGACAGGGCAGAGACCCAGTACTTC.

V is TRBV6-6 and J is TRBJ2-7, with D possibly TRBD2 on 6 matching bases. The CDR3 has 13 residues. The V end lost 5 bases, the J end lost 9 bases, and 17 bases lay between the germline ends. Germline V gives CDR1 MNHNY, CDR2 SVGAGI (reference sequence). The CDR3: CASSQTRDSGQYF. CDR3 coding DNA: TGTGCCAGCAGTCAAACCCGGGACTCGGGGCAGTACTTC.

This chain links TRBV11-3 with TRBJ2-7; unclear D gene. The CDR3 has 14 residues. CDR1 is SGHNT and CDR2 is YENEEA in the germline V gene. Trimming took 7 bases from V and 0 from J, leaving 13 bases between them. The CDR3, as DNA: TGTGCCAGCACCATGACTGGAAGCTCCTACGAGCAGTACTTC. It specifies CASTMTGSSYEQYF. Complete variable domain (other parts from reference TRBV11-3 and TRBJ2-7): EAGVVQSPRYKIIEKKQPVAFWCNPISGHNTLYWYLQNLGQGPELLIRYENEEAVDDSQLPKDRFSAERLKGVDSTLKIQPAELGDSAVYLCASTMTGSSYEQYFGPGTRLTVT.

The chain links TRBV20-1 to TRBJ2-3, with TRBD2 matching over 8 bases. Trimming took 5 bases from V and 2 from J; bases not matched to a gene: 9. This CDR3 region has 15 residues. CDR1 is DFQATT and CDR2 is SNEGSKA in the germline V gene (reference sequence). The CDR3 loop is CSASRTSSVTDTQYF. The CDR3 nucleotides are TGCAGTGCTTCCCGGACTAGCTCGGTCACAGATACGCAGTATTTT.